This paragraph reports one TCR beta chain. The clone's antigen remains unknown. There are no base qualities to consult, and no much larger clone falls within one base. These data belong to a study of beta chain features in type 1 diabetes (dated by TCRdb to the late 2010s). About the full investigation: No differences in mean age, gender distribution, total cell number or subset yield were found between patients and healthy donors. Regulatory and stem cell-like memory subsets were isolated from only 8 patients and about eight healthy donors, whereas naive and central memory subsets came from all 28 donors. A total of some 110 million sorted cells were examined across all samples, and a strong correlation was observed between cell number per subset and RNA yield. In the study, TCRB repertoires of sorted circulating CD4+ T cell subsets from recently diagnosed type 1 diabetes patients were compared with those of matched healthy donors.

The entire isolated RNA was reverse transcribed using the High Capacity cDNA Reverse Transcription Kit, and thus expressed TCRB transcripts were sequenced. Deep immunoSEQ sequencing was performed on naive, central memory and regulatory T cell samples, with an average of around 3.5 million total reads per sample. After sorted cells were lysed in RLT buffer, RNA was extracted with DNase-treated RNeasy Micro or Mini kits, with the choice depending on cell number. Each cell subset was processed on its own to prevent cross-contamination, while patient and healthy donor samples were processed together. TCRB sequences were amplified from cDNA with the immunoSEQ multiplex PCR, producing 87-bp fragments spanning the CDR3 region. Amplicons were sequenced on the Illumina HiSeq platform. The source study handled its data this way. PCR bias was corrected computationally using synthetic template baselines, and reads within Hamming distance 2 were collapsed, with unmergeable singletons discarded. Reads were aligned against IMGT so that V, D and J genes, CDR3 length and insertions or deletions at six rearrangement sites could be assigned. Clonotype counts were normalized to sorted cell number within each subset before computing true diversity and Gini coefficients with the tcR R package. Repertoire sharing was quantified using the overlap coefficient calculated on TCRB nucleotide sequences. As a proxy for the pre-selection repertoire, out-of-frame TCRB sequences from naive cells were analyzed. Sourced from immuneACCESS, this table was stored by TCRdb with only in-frame sequences that have V and J called. A share of the clones is absent; for the studies checked, an unresolved V gene accounts for under half, and the remainder has no known explanation. V and J calls and clone size are those listed in that table; D and trimming were worked out from the DNA. Here the sample has around 430,000 clones; roughly 31% occur a single time. Around 0.065% of the sample rests with the top ten.

Each donor gave one peripheral blood draw, averaging approximately 0.11 L, which was collected into heparinised tubes. Naive, central memory, regulatory and stem cell-like memory CD4+ T cells were sorted on a BD FACSAria II using a panel including CD45RO, CCR7, CD25, CD127, CD95 and CD27. A purity above 98% was achieved for all sorted populations. Right away, PBMCs were isolated by Lymphoprep density gradient centrifugation and were stained directly, with no culture step. Samples were stained and sorted in pairs, with one healthy donor and one patient per experiment, so that batch effects were minimized. V is shortened by 8 bases, J by 6 bases, and the region joining them spans 17 bases. From its cysteine to its phenylalanine, the CDR3 spans 14 amino acids. Only CDR3 DNA remains: 42 bases, in frame from the first base. Sequences SGHAT (CDR1) and FQNNGV (CDR2) are obtained from the germline V gene.

Points the paper makes about the study in general: Naive, central memory and regulatory TCRB repertoires appeared more similar among patients than among healthy donors. Only small numbers of individuals were included in the HLA sub-analyses, which left unresolved whether HLA type had any influence on TCRB rearrangement. Because cDNA was sequenced instead of genomic DNA, activated cells with high expression could be over-represented, although the groups did not differ in activation or CD3 levels. Shorter templates might have been favored by PCR, but patient and control samples were amplified and corrected together, so both groups would have been affected equally by any skew. In all four CD4+ subsets, TCRB CDR3 length was moderately but significantly shorter in type 1 diabetes patients. Fewer insertions and more nucleotide deletions at VDJ recombination sites were observed in patients with type 1 diabetes, implying thymic rearrangement abnormalities.

This TCR was recovered from a man aged 18 to 35 in good health. The sample taken for sequencing was naive CD4+ T cells from blood. The meaning of the sample's cell subset or site label: true naive CD4+ T cells. The chain employs TRBV11-2 and TRBJ2-1; 5 matching bases give a weak D call of TRBD2. DNA sequence: TGTGCCAGCGGACCCTCGGGGTCCCGCAATGAGCAGTTCTTC. Translated, this gives CASGPSGSRNEQFF.